These 23 T cell receptor beta chains were sequenced from one sample in a study of OX40 agonist ivuxolimab in advanced cancers. Sequencing used immunoSEQ multiplex PCR; TCRdb keeps in-frame clones, though not all of them. The sample includes approximately 70,000 clones, approximately 92% seen only once; the top ten take about 0.99%. The source material was CD4+ or CD8+ T cells sorted from blood, sampled in a trial of the OX40 agonist ivuxolimab. The receptor set was obtained from an adult with an advanced solid tumor such as melanoma, head and neck, liver or kidney cancer.

The V and J genes are TRBV7-9 and TRBJ2-5, with 12 positions matching TRBD1. The germline gives CDR1 SEHNR, CDR2 FQNEAQ (reference sequence). The J segment lost 7 bases and the V segment lost 5 bases, leaving 5 bases of the junction unmatched. The CDR3 spans 14 residues. The CDR3 loop is CASSRDRGQGTQYF. CDR3 nucleotides: TGTGCCAGCAGCCGGGACAGGGGGCAGGGGACCCAGTACTTC.

This rearrangement joins TRBV5-1 to TRBJ2-3; TRBD2 aligns across 7 bases. The germline gives CDR1 SGHRS, CDR2 YFSETQ. V was clipped by 2 bases and J by 3 bases; unmatched bases: 3. The CDR3 is 14 residues long. Written as DNA, the CDR3 is TGCGCCAGCAGCTTAGCGGGATGGACAGATACGCAGTATTTT. Its translation is CASSLAGWTDTQYF.

This chain uses TRBV29-1 with TRBJ2-1, with 10 nucleotides matching TRBD2. The CDR3 is made up of 12 amino acids. The germline CDR1 and CDR2 sequences are SQVTM and ANQGSEA. Trimming cost V 7 bases and J 8 bases; bases outside gene matches: 5. For the CDR3, the DNA is TGCAGCGGGGCTAGCGGGAGCTATGAGCAGTTCTTC. Amino acid sequence: CSGASGSYEQFF.

The chain has TRBV9 and TRBJ1-1; D is undetermined. CDR1 is SGDLS, CDR2 YYNGEE, per germline. Trimming left V 2 bases short and J 1 base short, with 9 bases between. The CDR3 totals 14 residues. The CDR3 region has the DNA TGTGCCAGCAGCGTCTTCGGCGGGAACACTGAAGCTTTCTTT. It codes for CASSVFGGNTEAFF.

The V and J genes are TRBV7-3 and TRBJ1-2; 8 bases agree with TRBD1. The CDR3 loop spans 12 amino acids. V dropped 4 bases and J dropped 8; count of bases not matched to a gene: 3. The germline V gene has CDR1 SGHTA and CDR2 FQGTGA. The CDR3 loop reads CASSSGQGGYTF. For the CDR3, the DNA is TGTGCCAGCAGCTCCGGACAGGGCGGCTACACCTTC. Full variable domain (remainder filled in from reference TRBV7-3 and TRBJ1-2): GAGVSQTPSNKVTEKGKYVELRCDPISGHTALYWYRQSLGQGPEFLIYFQGTGAADDSGLPNDRFFAVRPEGSVSTLKIQRTERGDSAVYLCASSSGQGGYTFGSGTRLTVV.

The rearrangement uses TRBV27 and TRBJ2-3, with TRBD2 matching over 13 bases. Trimming at V came to 8 bases and at J to 5 bases, leaving 1 base not matched to a gene. The germline V gene encodes CDR1 MNHEY and CDR2 SMNVEV (reference sequence). The CDR3 length is 13 residues. This CDR3 is CASRLAGGDTQYF. The CDR3 nucleotides read TGTGCCAGCCGACTAGCGGGAGGAGATACGCAGTATTTT.

V is TRBV19 and J is TRBJ2-1; 10 nucleotides line up with TRBD2. The germline gives CDR1 LNHDA, CDR2 SQIVND (reference sequence). CDR3 length equals 16 residues. V lost 2 bases to trimming and J lost 3 bases; unmatched junction nucleotides: 4. CDR3 amino acids: CASSIRTSGYYNEQFF. CDR3 nucleotides: TGTGCCAGTAGTATAAGGACTAGCGGTTACTACAATGAGCAGTTCTTC.

V and J are TRBV28 and TRBJ1-6, with D possibly TRBD1 on 6 matching bases. Per germline, CDR1 MDHEN and CDR2 SYDVKM. This CDR3 has 15 amino acids. V was cut by 2 bases and J by 10 bases, with 15 bases left in between. CDR3 DNA: TGTGCCAGCAGTTTACCCGGACAGTTTGGCTCACCCCTCCACTTT. Translation: CASSLPGQFGSPLHF.

CDR3 residues: CASSRDSNTEAFF. For the CDR3, the DNA is TGTGCCAGCTCCCGGGACAGCAACACTGAAGCTTTCTTT. The J gene is TRBJ1-1, the V gene TRBV2; 7 positions agree with TRBD1. This CDR3 spans 13 amino acids. Trimming took 8 bases from V and 2 from J; bases not matched to a gene: 5. Germline V gene sequence: CDR1 SNHLY, CDR2 FYNNEI.

Only one count was recorded for this clone. V is TRBV27 and J is TRBJ1-2; D ambiguous. The ends were cut back, 2 bases at V and 2 bases at J, with 9 bases in the middle. This CDR3 has 14 amino acids. The germline CDR1 and CDR2 sequences are MNHEY and SMNVEV (reference sequence). CDR3 sequence reads: CASSLNGQNYGYTF. The CDR3 DNA reads as TGTGCCAGCAGTTTAAACGGGCAGAACTATGGCTACACCTTC.

J is TRBJ2-7 and V is TRBV15; 8 bases are a match to TRBD1. V lost 5 bases to trimming and J lost 5 bases; unmatched junction nucleotides: 11. Looked up from germline, CDR1 is LNHNV and CDR2 is YYDKDF (reference sequence). The CDR3 sequence is 15 residues long. The CDR3 coding sequence is TGTGCCACCAGCTTCACGCAGGGGGCCTTGGACGAGCAGTACTTC. Its translation: CATSFTQGALDEQYF.

This sequence joins TRBV6-1 and TRBJ2-1; 9 bases fit TRBD2. There are 14 residues in the CDR3. The germline V gene encodes CDR1 MNHNS and CDR2 SASEGT. V shed 6 bases and J 9 bases; nucleotides not matched to a gene: 9. The CDR3 region has the DNA TGTGCCAGCAGCACTAGCGGGCCACTGGGTGAGCAGTTCTTC. Protein: CASSTSGPLGEQFF.

The V call is TRBV6-5, the J call TRBJ1-5; 9 bases align to TRBD1. CDR3 size: 15 residues. V shed 6 bases, J shed 3 bases, and the junction held 6 bases outside the gene matches. Germline V gene sequence: CDR1 MNHEY, CDR2 SVGAGI. The CDR3 DNA reads TGTGCCAGCAGCCGACAGGGGGGATCCAATCAGCCCCAGCATTTT. As protein: CASSRQGGSNQPQHF.

This chain connects TRBV10-3 to TRBJ2-7; 11 bases match TRBD2. The CDR3 totals 15 residues. Unmatched junction bases numbered 10, after V lost 6 bases and J lost 6 bases. The germline gives CDR1 ENHRY, CDR2 SYGVKD. The CDR3 DNA follows: TGTGCCATCAGAGCTGGGACTAGCGGACTGGGCGAGCAGTACTTC. It yields the protein CAIRAGTSGLGEQYF.

The rearrangement links TRBV7-3 to TRBJ2-2; 8 bases map to TRBD1. CDR1 is SGHTA, CDR2 FQGTGA, per germline. Trimming at V came to 2 bases and at J to 4 bases, leaving 3 bases not matched to a gene. CDR3 length: 15 residues. CDR3 DNA: TGTGCCAGCAGCTTACAGGGGGCGCGCACCGGGGAGCTGTTTTTT. This codes for CASSLQGARTGELFF.

This rearrangement joins TRBV5-1 to TRBJ1-1; possible D gene TRBD1, 5 bases. Per the germline V gene, CDR1 is SGHRS and CDR2 is YFSETQ. V was shortened by 0 bases and J by 4 bases, with 16 bases between the two germline ends. The CDR3 extends over 16 amino acids. CDR3 coding DNA: TGCGCCAGCAGCTTGGCCGGGGGTGACGGGGGCACTGAAGCTTTCTTT. Its protein product is CASSLAGGDGGTEAFF.

V is TRBV5-8 and J is TRBJ2-6; 8 nucleotides match TRBD2. V trimming: 0 bases; J trimming: 2 bases; junction bases outside the gene matches: 7. Germline loops: CDR1 SGHTS, CDR2 YDEGEE. The length of the CDR3 is 18 residues. This chain's CDR3 is CASSLVSGSRTGANVLTF. Written as DNA, the CDR3 is TGTGCCAGCAGCTTGGTCAGCGGGAGTAGGACTGGGGCCAACGTCCTGACTTTC.

J is TRBJ2-4 and V is TRBV2; tentative D call: TRBD2 (7 bases). Germline loops: CDR1 SNHLY, CDR2 FYNNEI. This CDR3 region has 17 residues. Deletions cut 3 bases from V and 0 bases from J, with 15 bases between. The CDR3 is CASSEEQGGLAKNIQYF. In DNA, the CDR3 is TGTGCCAGCAGTGAGGAACAGGGAGGGCTAGCCAAAAACATTCAGTACTTC.

This chain links TRBV28 with TRBJ1-5; D is ambiguous. The length of the CDR3 is 13 residues. V was shortened by 3 bases and J by 4 bases, with 7 bases between the two germline ends. Germline lookup yields CDR1 MDHEN and CDR2 SYDVKM. Written as DNA, the CDR3 is TGTGCCAGCAGTTTCGGAGAGAATCAGCCCCAGCATTTT. It encodes CASSFGENQPQHF.

The rearrangement uses TRBV27 and TRBJ2-1; D call uncertain. Germline CDR1 reads MNHEY; CDR2 reads SMNVEV (reference sequence). With 4 bases removed from V and 5 bases from J, the gap between germline ends came to 12 bases. CDR3 size: 14 residues. CDR3 amino acids: CASSSPSRHNEQFF. The CDR3 DNA reads TGTGCCAGCAGTTCCCCGTCGCGACACAATGAGCAGTTCTTC.

The chain is built from TRBV23-1 and TRBJ2-2; 9 bases align to TRBD1. TRBV23-1 is an ORF, with its function uncertain. This CDR3 is 19 amino acids long. After removal of 4 bases from V and 6 bases from J, the junction contained 18 bases not matched to a gene. The CDR3 loop reads CASSPRRRGQGWPAGELFF. The DNA of the CDR3 is TGCGCCAGCAGTCCTCGACGCCGGGGACAGGGATGGCCGGCCGGGGAGCTGTTTTTT.

The J gene is TRBJ2-1, the V gene TRBV19, with TRBD2 matching over 7 bases. The CDR3 is made up of 14 amino acids. Germline CDR1 is LNHDA and CDR2 is SQIVND (reference sequence). Trimming cost V 5 bases and J 8 bases; bases outside gene matches: 9. The CDR3 DNA sequence: TGTGCCAGTAGTGCCGGGGGGTGGGTCGATGAGCAGTTCTTC. Protein sequence: CASSAGGWVDEQFF.

The rearrangement joins TRBV7-2 to TRBJ1-1; maybe TRBD1 (5 bases). Trimming removed 5 bases at V and 2 bases at J, with 12 bases between. Germline V gives CDR1 SGHTA, CDR2 FQGNSA. This CDR3 spans 14 amino acids. The chain's CDR3 is CASSPGTFNTEAFF. Here the CDR3 DNA reads TGTGCCAGCAGCCCCGGGACCTTCAACACTGAAGCTTTCTTT.